The T cell receptor beta chain under discussion was sequenced for a study of T cell clones after liver transplantation. Overall study context: A pre-transplant mixed lymphocyte reaction with TCRbeta sequencing defined graft-donor-reactive clones followed in post-transplant blood.

In the case of this clone: Its cognate antigen is unknown.

Findings and caveats of the study: The donor-reactive repertoire was only partly measurable in two subjects, lacking donor cells. Post-transplant time points were not standardized, so conclusions are preliminary. Graft donor-reactive T cells possibly entered the graft instead of undergoing deletion.

The CDR3 contains 14 residues. The V end was cut by 3 bases, the J end by 1 base, with 8 bases between. CDR1 is SGHTA and CDR2 is FQGNSA in the germline V gene. Only in-frame clones appear in the TCRdb table, and some are missing; sequencing was by immunoSEQ multiplex PCR. This table has just over 60,000 clones, roughly two thirds appearing once. The chain carries TRBV7-2 and TRBJ2-3, with D perhaps TRBD1 (6 bases). This sequence originates from a human donor who received a liver transplant. The sample here was CD4+ T cells from blood, taken before liver transplant. CDR3 residues: CASSFSGGTDTQYF. For the CDR3, the DNA is TGTGCCAGCAGCTTCTCAGGGGGCACAGATACGCAGTATTTT.